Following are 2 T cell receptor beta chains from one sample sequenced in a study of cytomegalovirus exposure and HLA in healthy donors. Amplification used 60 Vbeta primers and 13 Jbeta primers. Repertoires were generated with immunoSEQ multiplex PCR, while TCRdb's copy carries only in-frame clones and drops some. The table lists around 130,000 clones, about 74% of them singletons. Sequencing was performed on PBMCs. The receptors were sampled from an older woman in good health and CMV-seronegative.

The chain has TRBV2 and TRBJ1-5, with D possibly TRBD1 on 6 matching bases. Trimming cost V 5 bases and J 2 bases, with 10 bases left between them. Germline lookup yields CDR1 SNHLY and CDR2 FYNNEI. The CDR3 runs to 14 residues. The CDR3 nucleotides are TGTGCCAGCAGTTCCCGACAGGGCAATCAGCCCCAGCATTTT. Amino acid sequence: CASSSRQGNQPQHF.

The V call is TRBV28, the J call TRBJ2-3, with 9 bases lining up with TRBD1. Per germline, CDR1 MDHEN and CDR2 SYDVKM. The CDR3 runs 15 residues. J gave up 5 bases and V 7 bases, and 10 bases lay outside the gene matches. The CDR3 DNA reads TGTGCCAGCACCATGACAGGGGGTCCGGGAGATACGCAGTATTTT. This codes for CASTMTGGPGDTQYF.